This T cell receptor beta chain was obtained from a study of CD8+CD57+ T cells in acquired aplastic anemia (dated by TCRdb to between 2017 and 2018). At the level of the whole study: On average, sorted CD4+ and CD8+ cells yielded about 3 ug of extracted DNA, with a range of about 0.18 to 27.4 ug. An average of roughly 10 million reads for CD4+ cells and under 13 million reads for CD8+ cells was obtained from healthy donor samples.

As encoded in the germline V gene, CDR1 is ENHRY while CDR2 is SYGVKD. There are 16 amino acids in the CDR3, from cysteine to phenylalanine inclusive. Only CDR3 DNA remains: 48 bases, in frame from the first base. Trimming accounts for 5 bases at V and 1 base at J, while the number of junction bases matched to no gene is 6. Details on this clonotype: Its recognized antigen is unknown. The record has no base qualities; no much larger clone is one base away.

The study deep-sequenced TCR repertoires of sorted CD4+ and CD8+ blood T cells from severe aplastic anemia patients and healthy subjects. Ficoll-Paque density gradient centrifugation was used to isolate peripheral blood mononuclear cells. Before DNA was extracted, CD4+ and CD8+ T cells were sorted using either FACS or magnetic beads. Findings and caveats that apply to the study as a whole: Between patients and healthy controls, no significant difference in CD8+ Simpson's diversity was found (P=0.060). Although roughly 30 CD8+ CDR3 sequences were shared by patients and controls, these sequences appeared highly expressed in patients and within the immunodominant clones of patients.

TCR beta VDJ combination and CDR3 sequence profiling used genomic DNA as the template. TCR repertoire sequencing was run on an Illumina HiSeq 2000. The authors' pipeline ran thus. Repertoire assessment relied on Simpson's diversity index, CDR3 size and DJ length profiles, and TRBV/TRBJ rearrangement plots. The immunodominant clone was defined as the most abundant DNA sequence in deep sequencing data. CDR3 amino acid sequences were screened for sharing across subjects and were compared with published repertoires and the VDJdb database. Through fastp at Q25 and MiXCR, TCRdb rebuilt clones from the public reads, retaining in-frame beta chains. Identical CDR3 protein sequences are pooled into one entry, listed with their most common genes and DNA. Here the V and J calls rest on TCRdb's processing, not on the authors' analysis. A total of some 47,000 distinct CDR3 sequences appear in this sample, around 69% of them only once. The biggest ten clones account for 30% to 40% of the sample.

The rearranged segments are TRBV10-3 and TRBJ2-5; a stretch of 11 junction bases matches TRBD2. The clonotype originates from a human donor in good health, serving as a control. Sequencing used sorted CD4+, CD8+, or CD8+CD57+ T cells (not recorded which) from PBMCs. The bases read TGTGCCATCAGTACACTAGCGGGAGTGGGCCAAGAGACCCAGTACTTC. Translated, it reads CAISTLAGVGQETQYF.